The rows below give T cell receptor beta chains drawn from one sample of a study of blood T cell repertoires in COVID-19. Repertoires were generated with immunoSEQ multiplex PCR, while TCRdb's copy carries only in-frame clones and drops some. Among roughly 65,000 clones listed, roughly 81% were seen once. Sequenced: peripheral blood. All receptors come from a man older than 75 with acute or convalescent COVID-19. Each CDR3 is given with its conserved first and last residue. D genes are given only for firm matches. Expanded clones are given a class, and other clones once, few, many or no size at all.

d_gene	v_gene	j_gene	abundance	CDR3aa	CDR3nt
.	TRBV18	TRBJ1-6	.	CASSPGGYSYNSPLHF	TGTGCCAGCTCACCAGGCGGATACTCCTATAATTCACCCCTCCACTTT
TRBD2	TRBV18	TRBJ2-1	once	CASSPRTSGRASYNEQFF	TGTGCCAGCTCACCAAGGACTAGCGGGAGGGCATCCTACAATGAGCAGTTCTTC
.	TRBV5-1	TRBJ1-4	.	CASSLDSGGNEKLFF	TGCGCCAGCAGCTTGGATTCGGGGGGGAATGAAAAACTGTTTTTT
TRBD1	TRBV6-1	TRBJ1-1	once	CASSEVQGSVGDTEAFF	TGTGCCAGCAGTGAAGTACAGGGGAGTGTAGGGGACACTGAAGCTTTCTTT
.	TRBV9	TRBJ1-2	.	CASSVDMGPGGYTF	TGTGCCAGCAGCGTAGATATGGGCCCAGGAGGCTACACCTTC
TRBD1	TRBV29-1	TRBJ2-7	.	CSVEDPTGAHEQYF	TGCAGCGTTGAAGACCCCACAGGGGCCCACGAGCAGTACTTC
.	TRBV12-3/TRBV12-4	TRBJ2-3	once	CASTRLEDTQYF	TGTGCCAGCACTAGATTAGAAGATACGCAGTATTTT
.	TRBV3-1/TRBV3-2	TRBJ1-6	.	CASSQGRSNSPLHF	TGTGCCAGCAGCCAAGGGCGGTCGAATTCACCCCTCCACTTT
TRBD2	TRBV7-9	TRBJ2-2	.	CASSLASGGPGELFF	TGTGCCAGCAGCTTGGCTAGCGGGGGCCCCGGGGAGCTGTTTTTT
.	TRBV5-1	TRBJ2-3	.	CASSSLASTDTQYF	TGCGCCAGCAGCTCTCTAGCATCCACAGATACGCAGTATTTT
TRBD2	TRBV24-1	TRBJ2-5	.	CATSDHGTSGRQETQYF	TGTGCCACCAGTGATCATGGGACTAGCGGGAGACAAGAGACCCAGTACTTC
TRBD2	TRBV3-1/TRBV3-2	TRBJ2-2	.	CASSYGLAGSTGELFF	TGTGCCAGCAGTTACGGACTAGCGGGATCCACCGGGGAGCTGTTTTTT
TRBD1	TRBV6-5	TRBJ2-7	.	CASTRTGGEQYF	TGTGCCAGCACTAGGACAGGGGGCGAGCAGTACTTC
TRBD1	TRBV18	TRBJ1-2	few	CASSLRDRHYGYTF	TGTGCCAGCTCACTCCGGGACAGACACTATGGCTACACCTTC
TRBD1	TRBV6-2/TRBV6-3	TRBJ2-7	.	CASRYSGQGEEQYF	TGTGCCAGCAGGTACTCGGGACAGGGTGAAGAGCAGTACTTC
.	TRBV9	TRBJ1-5	.	CASSAEGYPNQPQHF	TGTGCCAGCAGCGCGGAGGGTTACCCTAATCAGCCCCAGCATTTT
.	TRBV4-1	TRBJ2-7	once	CASSQAAGYEQYF	TGCGCCAGCAGCCAAGCTGCCGGGTACGAGCAGTACTTC
TRBD2	TRBV4-3	TRBJ2-1	many	CASSQGRLAGTNEQFF	TGCGCCAGCAGCCAGGGAAGACTAGCGGGGACCAATGAGCAGTTCTTC
TRBD1	TRBV5-1	TRBJ2-4	.	CASSSGTGVDKNIQYF	TGCGCCAGCAGCTCGGGGACAGGGGTGGACAAAAACATTCAGTACTTC
.	TRBV5-4	TRBJ1-2	few	CASSPGGYGYTF	TGTGCCAGCAGCCCCGGGGGCTATGGCTACACCTTC
TRBD2	TRBV6-5	TRBJ2-1	.	CASTSGSYNEQFF	TGTGCCAGTACTAGCGGTTCCTACAATGAGCAGTTCTTC
TRBD2	TRBV7-2	TRBJ2-5	once	CASSLDRSGRAQYF	TGTGCCAGCAGCTTAGATCGTAGCGGGAGGGCCCAGTACTTC
.	TRBV19	TRBJ2-3	.	CASSYLSTDTQYF	TGTGCCAGTTCCTACTTAAGCACAGATACGCAGTATTTT
TRBD1	TRBV5-4	TRBJ2-1	.	CASSPRQGADEQFF	TGTGCCAGCAGCCCTCGACAGGGGGCCGATGAGCAGTTCTTC
TRBD1	TRBV16	TRBJ1-5	.	CASRATGGGQPQHF	TGTGCCAGCAGAGCCACAGGGGGCGGACAGCCCCAGCATTTT
.	TRBV28	TRBJ2-1	.	CANGQTGSSYNEQFF	TGTGCCAACGGACAGACGGGAAGCTCCTACAATGAGCAGTTCTTC
.	TRBV7-2	TRBJ1-2	.	CASSLVRGDGYTF	TGTGCCAGCAGCTTAGTGCGGGGGGATGGCTACACCTTC
.	TRBV7-9	TRBJ2-7	.	CASSLGQGGVYEQYF	TGTGCCAGCAGCTTAGGGCAGGGAGGCGTCTACGAGCAGTACTTC
.	TRBV7-8	TRBJ2-7	.	CASSLRWEVDEQYF	TGTGCCAGCAGCTTACGGTGGGAGGTGGACGAGCAGTACTTC
.	TRBV10-3	TRBJ1-5	.	CAISERGSNQQPQHF	TGTGCCATCAGTGAGAGGGGATCCAACCAGCAGCCCCAGCATTTT
TRBD1	TRBV15	TRBJ2-7	.	CATSSRGTGGEQYF	TGTGCCACCAGCAGTCGTGGGACAGGTGGCGAGCAGTACTTC
.	TRBV15	TRBJ2-7	.	CATSIDTNEQYF	TGTGCCACCAGCATTGACACCAACGAGCAGTACTTC
.	TRBV6-5	TRBJ1-5	few	CASRQMNQPQHF	TGTGCCAGCAGACAAATGAATCAGCCCCAGCATTTT
TRBD2	TRBV5-1	TRBJ2-1	once	CASSLSSGDPYNEQFF	TGCGCCAGCAGCTTGTCTAGCGGGGACCCCTACAATGAGCAGTTCTTC
TRBD2	TRBV11-3	TRBJ2-1	.	CASSLGTSGVYNEQFF	TGTGCCAGCAGCTTAGGGACTAGCGGGGTGTACAATGAGCAGTTCTTC
.	TRBV19	TRBJ1-5	few	CASKPLGAVDQPQHF	TGTGCCAGTAAACCGTTAGGGGCGGTAGATCAGCCCCAGCATTTT